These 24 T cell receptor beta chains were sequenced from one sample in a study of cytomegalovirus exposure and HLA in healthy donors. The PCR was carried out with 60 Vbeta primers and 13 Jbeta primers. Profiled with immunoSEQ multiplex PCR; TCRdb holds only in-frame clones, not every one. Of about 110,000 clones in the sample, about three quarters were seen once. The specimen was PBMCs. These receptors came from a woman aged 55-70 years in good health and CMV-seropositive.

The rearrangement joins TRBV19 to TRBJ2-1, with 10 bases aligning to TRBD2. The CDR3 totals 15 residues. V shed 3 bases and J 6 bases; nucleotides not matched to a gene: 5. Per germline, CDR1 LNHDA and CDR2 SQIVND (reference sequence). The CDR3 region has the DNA TGTGCCAGTAGTATTGGACTAGCGGATACCAATGAGCAGTTCTTC. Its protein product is CASSIGLADTNEQFF.

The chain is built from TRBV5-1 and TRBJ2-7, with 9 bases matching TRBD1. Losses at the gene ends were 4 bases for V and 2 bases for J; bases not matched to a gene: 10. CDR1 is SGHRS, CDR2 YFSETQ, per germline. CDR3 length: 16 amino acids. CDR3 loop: CASSVTRTGDTYEQYF. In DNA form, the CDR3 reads TGCGCCAGCAGCGTAACTAGGACAGGGGATACCTACGAGCAGTACTTC.

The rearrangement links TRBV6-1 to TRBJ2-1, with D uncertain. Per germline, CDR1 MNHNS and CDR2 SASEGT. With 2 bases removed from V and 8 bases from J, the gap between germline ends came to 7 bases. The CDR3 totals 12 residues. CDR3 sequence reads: CASSERQYEQFF. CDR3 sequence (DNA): TGTGCCAGCAGTGAACGACAATATGAGCAGTTCTTC.

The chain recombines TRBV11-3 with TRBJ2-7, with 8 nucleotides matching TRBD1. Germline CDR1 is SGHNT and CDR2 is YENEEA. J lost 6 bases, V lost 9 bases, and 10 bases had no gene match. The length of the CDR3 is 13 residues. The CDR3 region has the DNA TGTGCCAGTGCAGGGGGCGATACATCCGAGCAGTACTTC. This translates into CASAGGDTSEQYF. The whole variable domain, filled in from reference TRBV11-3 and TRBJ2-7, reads EAGVVQSPRYKIIEKKQPVAFWCNPISGHNTLYWYLQNLGQGPELLIRYENEEAVDDSQLPKDRFSAERLKGVDSTLKIQPAELGDSAVYLCASAGGDTSEQYFGPGTRLTVT.

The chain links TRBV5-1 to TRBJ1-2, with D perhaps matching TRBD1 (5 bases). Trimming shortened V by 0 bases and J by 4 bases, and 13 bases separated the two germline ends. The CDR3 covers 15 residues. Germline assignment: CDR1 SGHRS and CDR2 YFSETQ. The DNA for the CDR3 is TGCGCCAGCAGCTTGGGTCCAGGGCAGACCTATGGCTACACCTTC. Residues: CASSLGPGQTYGYTF.

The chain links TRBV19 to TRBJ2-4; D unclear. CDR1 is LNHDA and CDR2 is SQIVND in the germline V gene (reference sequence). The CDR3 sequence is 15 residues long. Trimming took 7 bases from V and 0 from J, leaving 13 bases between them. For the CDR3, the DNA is TGTGCCAGTACCCTAGACCCATTAGCCAAAAACATTCAGTACTTC. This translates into CASTLDPLAKNIQYF.

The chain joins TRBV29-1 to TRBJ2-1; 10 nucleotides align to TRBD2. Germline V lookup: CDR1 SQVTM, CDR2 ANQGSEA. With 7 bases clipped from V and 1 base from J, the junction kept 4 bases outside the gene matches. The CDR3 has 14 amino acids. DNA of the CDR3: TGCAGCGCCGCTAGCGGGAGATCCTACAATGAGCAGTTCTTC. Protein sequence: CSAASGRSYNEQFF.

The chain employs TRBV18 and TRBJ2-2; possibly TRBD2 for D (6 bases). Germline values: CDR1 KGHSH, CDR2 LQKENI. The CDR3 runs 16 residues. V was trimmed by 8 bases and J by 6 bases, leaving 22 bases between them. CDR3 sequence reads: CASLGGTGPKAGELFF. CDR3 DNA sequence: TGTGCCAGCCTGGGGGGAACAGGACCGAAGGCCGGGGAGCTGTTTTTT.

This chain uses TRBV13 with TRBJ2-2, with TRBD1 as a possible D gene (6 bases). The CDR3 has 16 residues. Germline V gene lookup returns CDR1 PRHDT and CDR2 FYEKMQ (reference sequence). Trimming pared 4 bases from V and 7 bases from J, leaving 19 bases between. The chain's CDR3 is CASSSSRNRAGGELFF. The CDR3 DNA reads TGTGCCAGCAGCTCGTCAAGAAACAGGGCCGGCGGGGAGCTGTTTTTT.

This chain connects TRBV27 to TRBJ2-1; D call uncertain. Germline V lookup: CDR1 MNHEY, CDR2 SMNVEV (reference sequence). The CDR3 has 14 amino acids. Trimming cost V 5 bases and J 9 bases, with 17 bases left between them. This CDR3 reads CASSPRPAAGEQFF. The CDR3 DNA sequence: TGTGCCAGCAGTCCGCGACCCGCGGCCGGTGAGCAGTTCTTC.

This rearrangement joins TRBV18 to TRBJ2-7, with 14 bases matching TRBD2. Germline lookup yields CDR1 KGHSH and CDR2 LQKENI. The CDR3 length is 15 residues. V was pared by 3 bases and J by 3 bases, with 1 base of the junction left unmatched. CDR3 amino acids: CASSPGLAGVYEQYF. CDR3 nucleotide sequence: TGTGCCAGCTCACCGGGACTAGCGGGAGTCTACGAGCAGTACTTC.

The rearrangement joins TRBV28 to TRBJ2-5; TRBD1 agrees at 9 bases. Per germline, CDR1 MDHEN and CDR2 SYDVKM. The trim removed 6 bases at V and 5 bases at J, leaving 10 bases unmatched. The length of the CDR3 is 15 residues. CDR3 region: CASRNGQGMQETQYF. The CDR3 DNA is TGTGCCAGCAGAAACGGACAGGGGATGCAGGAGACCCAGTACTTC.

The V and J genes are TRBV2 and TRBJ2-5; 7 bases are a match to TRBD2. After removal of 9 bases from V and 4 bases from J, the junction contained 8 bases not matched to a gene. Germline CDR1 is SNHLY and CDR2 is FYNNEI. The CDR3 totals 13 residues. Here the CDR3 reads CASLPGEGETQYF. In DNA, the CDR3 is TGTGCCAGTCTCCCCGGGGAGGGAGAGACCCAGTACTTC. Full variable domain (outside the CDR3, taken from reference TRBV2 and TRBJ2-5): EPEVTQTPSHQVTQMGQEVILRCVPISNHLYFYWYRQILGQKVEFLVSFYNNEISEKSEIFDDQFSVERPDGSNFTLKIRSTKLEDSAMYFCASLPGEGETQYFGPGTRLLVL.

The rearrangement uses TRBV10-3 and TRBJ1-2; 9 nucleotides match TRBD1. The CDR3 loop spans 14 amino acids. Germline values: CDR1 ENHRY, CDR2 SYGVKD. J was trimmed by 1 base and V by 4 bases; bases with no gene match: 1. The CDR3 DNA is TGTGCCATCAGTGGGACAGGGGTTAACTATGGCTACACCTTC. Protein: CAISGTGVNYGYTF.

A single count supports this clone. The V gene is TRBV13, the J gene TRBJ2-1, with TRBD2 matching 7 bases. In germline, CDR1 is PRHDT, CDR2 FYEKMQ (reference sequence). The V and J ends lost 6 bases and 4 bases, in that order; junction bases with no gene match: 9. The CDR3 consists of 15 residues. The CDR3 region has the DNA TGTGCCAGCAGACGGCTAGCGGCCCTTTACAATGAGCAGTTCTTC. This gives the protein CASRRLAALYNEQFF.

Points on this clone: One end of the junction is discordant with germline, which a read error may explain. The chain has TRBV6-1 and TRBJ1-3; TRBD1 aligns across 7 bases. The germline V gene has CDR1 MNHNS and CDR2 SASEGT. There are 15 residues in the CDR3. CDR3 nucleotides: TGTGCCAGCGGTGAAAGGGGACAGCCAGGAAACACCATATATTTT. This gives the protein CASGERGQPGNTIYF.

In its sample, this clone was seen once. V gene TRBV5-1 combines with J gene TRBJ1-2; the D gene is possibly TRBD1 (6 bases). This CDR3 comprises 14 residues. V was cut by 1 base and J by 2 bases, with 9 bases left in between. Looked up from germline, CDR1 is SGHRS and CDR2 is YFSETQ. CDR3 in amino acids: CASSLRDKNYGYTF. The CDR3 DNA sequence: TGCGCCAGCAGCTTGCGGGACAAGAACTATGGCTACACCTTC.

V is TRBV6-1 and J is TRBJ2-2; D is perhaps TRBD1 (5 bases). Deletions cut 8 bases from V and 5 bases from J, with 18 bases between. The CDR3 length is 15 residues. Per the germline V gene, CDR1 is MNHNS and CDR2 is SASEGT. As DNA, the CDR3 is TGTGCCAGCGGGGCGCAAACAGCAGGGACCGGGGAGCTGTTTTTT. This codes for CASGAQTAGTGELFF.

The CDR3 sequence is CAVQRQGDYGYTF. The CDR3 bases are TGTGCCGTTCAACGACAGGGGGACTATGGCTACACCTTC. This chain links TRBV7-3 with TRBJ1-2; the match to TRBD1 covers 9 bases. The CDR3 is made up of 13 amino acids. Germline CDR1 is SGHTA and CDR2 is FQGTGA. The J segment lost 3 bases and the V segment lost 11 bases, leaving 7 bases of the junction unmatched.

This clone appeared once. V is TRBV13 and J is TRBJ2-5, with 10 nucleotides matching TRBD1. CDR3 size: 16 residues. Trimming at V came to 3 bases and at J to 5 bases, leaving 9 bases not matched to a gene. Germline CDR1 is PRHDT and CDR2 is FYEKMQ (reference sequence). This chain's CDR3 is CASSFTRQGAGETQYF. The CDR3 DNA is TGTGCCAGCAGCTTTACTAGACAGGGGGCCGGGGAGACCCAGTACTTC. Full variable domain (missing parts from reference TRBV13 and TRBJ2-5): AAGVIQSPRHLIKEKRETATLKCYPIPRHDTVYWYQQGPGQDPQFLISFYEKMQSDKGSIPDRFSAQQFSDYHSELNMSSLELGDSALYFCASSFTRQGAGETQYFGPGTRLLVL.

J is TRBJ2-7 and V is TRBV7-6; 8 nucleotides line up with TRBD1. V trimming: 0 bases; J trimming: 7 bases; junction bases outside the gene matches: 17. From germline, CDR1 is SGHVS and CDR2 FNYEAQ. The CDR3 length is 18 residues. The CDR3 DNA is TGTGCCAGCAGCTTAGCTGTCCCGGGACAGGTACGACCGCTAGAGCAGTACTTC. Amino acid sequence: CASSLAVPGQVRPLEQYF.

The CDR3 sequence: CASSSGQGVHEQYF. Written as DNA, the CDR3 is TGTGCCAGCAGCTCGGGGCAGGGGGTCCACGAGCAGTACTTC. The rearrangement uses TRBV7-9 and TRBJ2-7, with 7 bases that match TRBD1. The CDR3 has 14 residues. Per the germline V gene, CDR1 is SEHNR and CDR2 is FQNEAQ (reference sequence). V trimming: 4 bases; J trimming: 5 bases; junction bases outside the gene matches: 8. The complete variable domain, with remaining parts taken from reference TRBV7-9 and TRBJ2-7, reads DTGVSQNPRHKITKRGQNVTFRCDPISEHNRLYWYRQTLGQGPEFLTYFQNEAQLEKSRLLSDRFSAERPKGSFSTLEIQRTEQGDSAMYLCASSSGQGVHEQYFGPGTRLTVT.

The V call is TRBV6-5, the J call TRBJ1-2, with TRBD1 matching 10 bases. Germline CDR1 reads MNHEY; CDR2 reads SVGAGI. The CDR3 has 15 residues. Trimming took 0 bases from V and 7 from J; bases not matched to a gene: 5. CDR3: CASSYSGTGASGYTF. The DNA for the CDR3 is TGTGCCAGCAGTTACTCCGGGACAGGGGCCTCTGGCTACACCTTC.

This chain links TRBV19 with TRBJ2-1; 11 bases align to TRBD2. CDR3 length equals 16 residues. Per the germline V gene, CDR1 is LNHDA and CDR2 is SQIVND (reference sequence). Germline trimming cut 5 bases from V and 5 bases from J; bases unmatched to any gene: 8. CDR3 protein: CASSGETSGINNEQFF. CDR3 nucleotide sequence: TGTGCCAGTAGTGGCGAGACTAGCGGGATAAACAATGAGCAGTTCTTC.